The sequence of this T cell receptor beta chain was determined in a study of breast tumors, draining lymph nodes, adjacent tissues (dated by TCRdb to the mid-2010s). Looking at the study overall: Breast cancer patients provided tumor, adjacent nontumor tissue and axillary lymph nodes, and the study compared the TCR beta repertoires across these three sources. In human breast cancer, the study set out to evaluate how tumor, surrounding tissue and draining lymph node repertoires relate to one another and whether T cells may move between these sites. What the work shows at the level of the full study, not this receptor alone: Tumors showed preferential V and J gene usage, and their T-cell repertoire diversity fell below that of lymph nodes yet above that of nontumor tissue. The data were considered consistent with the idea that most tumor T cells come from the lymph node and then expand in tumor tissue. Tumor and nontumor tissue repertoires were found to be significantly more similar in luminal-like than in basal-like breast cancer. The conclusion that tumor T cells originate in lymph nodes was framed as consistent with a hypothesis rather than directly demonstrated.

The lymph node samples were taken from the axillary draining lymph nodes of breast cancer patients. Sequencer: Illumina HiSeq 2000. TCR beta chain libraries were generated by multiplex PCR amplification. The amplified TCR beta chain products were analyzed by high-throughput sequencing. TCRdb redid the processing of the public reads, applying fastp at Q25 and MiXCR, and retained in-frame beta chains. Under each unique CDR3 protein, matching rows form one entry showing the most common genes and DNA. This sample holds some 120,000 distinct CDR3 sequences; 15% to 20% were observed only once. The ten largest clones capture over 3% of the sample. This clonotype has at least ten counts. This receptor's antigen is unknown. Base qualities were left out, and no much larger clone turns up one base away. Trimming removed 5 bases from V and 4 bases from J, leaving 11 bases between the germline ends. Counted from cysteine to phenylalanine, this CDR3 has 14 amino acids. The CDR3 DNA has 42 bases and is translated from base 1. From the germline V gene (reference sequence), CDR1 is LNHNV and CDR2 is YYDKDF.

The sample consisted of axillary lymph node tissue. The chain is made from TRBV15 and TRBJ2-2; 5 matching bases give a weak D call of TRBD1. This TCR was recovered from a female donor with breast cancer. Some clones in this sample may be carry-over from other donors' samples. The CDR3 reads CATSVDRPTGELFF. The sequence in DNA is TGTGCCACCAGCGTCGACAGACCCACCGGGGAGCTGTTTTTT. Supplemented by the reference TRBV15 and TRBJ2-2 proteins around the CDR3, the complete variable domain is DAMVIQNPRYQVTQFGKPVTLSCSQTLNHNVMYWYQQKSSQAPKLLFHYYDKDFNNEADTPDNFQSRRPNTSFCFLDIRSPGLGDTAMYLCATSVDRPTGELFFGEGSRLTVL.